The 29 T cell receptor beta chains below all came from one sample that was sequenced in a study of neurological immune-mediated disorders. The time point is: longitudinal time-point 2. TCRdb re-derived calls from the 5' RACE reads in MiXCR, one entry per CDR3 protein. The sample contains fewer than 35,000 distinct CDR3 sequences, 13% of which appear only once. Sequenced: PBMCs. These receptors were taken from a woman aged 40 to 50 in good health.

This clonotype appeared many times. This chain links TRBV25-1 with TRBJ2-5, with 11 positions matching TRBD2. Per the germline V gene, CDR1 is MGHDK and CDR2 is SYGVNS. Germline trimming cut 2 bases from V and 5 bases from J; bases unmatched to any gene: 7. The CDR3 spans 16 residues. The CDR3 nucleotides are TGTGCCAGCAGTGAAAGGCGTAGCGGGAGGGCCGAGACCCAGTACTTC. This gives the protein CASSERRSGRAETQYF.

This clonotype was seen ten or more times. This sequence joins TRBV25-1 and TRBJ2-1, with D perhaps assigned TRBD1 or TRBD2 (6 bases each). Germline V gene data show CDR1 as MGHDK and CDR2 as SYGVNS. V shed 4 bases and J shed 3 bases, with 10 bases lying between them. The CDR3 is 14 residues long. The DNA for the CDR3 is TGTGCCAGCAGTGTGGAGGGGGGCTACAATGAGCAGTTCTTC. Translating it yields CASSVEGGYNEQFF.

This clonotype occurred many times. The rearrangement joins TRBV6-5 to TRBJ1-2; a possible D gene is TRBD1 (5 bases). In germline, CDR1 is MNHEY, CDR2 SVGAGI. Deletions cut 8 bases from V and 4 bases from J, with 20 bases between. The length of the CDR3 is 15 residues. CDR3 nucleotide sequence: TGTGCCAGCCGTATGGGGAGACAGTCAATCTATGGCTACACCTTC. Translated: CASRMGRQSIYGYTF.

Many counts were recorded for this clonotype. This chain uses TRBV7-2 with TRBJ2-7, with a possible D match to TRBD2 (5 bases). The CDR3 length is 17 residues. The V gene's germline CDR1 is SGHTA and CDR2 FQGNSA. Trimming took 4 bases from V and 0 from J, leaving 19 bases between them. The CDR3 DNA reads as TGTGCCAGCAGCTACGGAGGCGGACCGACGAGCTCCTACGAGCAGTACTTC. Its protein is CASSYGGGPTSSYEQYF.

This clonotype showed up many times. The chain employs TRBV10-3 and TRBJ2-7, with 7 bases matching TRBD1. Germline CDR1 ENHRY, CDR2 SYGVKD. The ends lost 6 bases at V and 0 bases at J; junction bases unmatched: 5. This CDR3 is 14 amino acids long. CDR3 amino acids: CAIRGDSNSYEQYF. The CDR3 DNA reads TGTGCCATCAGGGGGGACAGTAACTCCTACGAGCAGTACTTC.

There are many counts of this clonotype. This chain joins TRBV7-3 and TRBJ2-7, with 11 nucleotides matching TRBD2. The V gene end was trimmed by 4 bases and the J gene end by 3 bases; junction bases not matched to a gene: 17. In germline, CDR1 is SGHTA, CDR2 FQGTGA. The CDR3 is made up of 19 amino acids. In DNA form, the CDR3 reads TGTGCCAGCAGCTCCGTTCCCCGGACTAGCGGGCAACCGCGCTACGAGCAGTACTTC. Encoded protein: CASSSVPRTSGQPRYEQYF.

This clonotype was counted ten times or more. V gene TRBV5-1 combines with J gene TRBJ2-2; 8 bases align to TRBD1. V was pared by 4 bases and J by 2 bases, with 10 bases of the junction left unmatched. Germline loops: CDR1 SGHRS, CDR2 YFSETQ. The length of the CDR3 is 17 residues. The CDR3 spells CASSQARTGINTGELFF. CDR3 bases: TGCGCCAGCAGCCAAGCCCGGACAGGGATAAACACCGGGGAGCTGTTTTTT.

For this clonotype: The germline gene is not matched at one end of the junction; a read error may be the cause. The chain recombines TRBV6-9 with TRBJ1-1, with D possibly matching TRBD1 (6 bases). CDR3 size: 15 residues. Germline lookup yields CDR1 MNHGY and CDR2 SVAAGI. The CDR3 spells CASSSPGRRGPEAFF. As DNA, the CDR3 is TGTGCCAGCAGTTCCCCTGGCAGGCGGGGGCCTGAGGCTTTCTTT.

This clonotype was counted ten times or more. The gene calls are TRBV7-2 and TRBJ2-3; 8 nucleotides align to TRBD2. From germline, CDR1 is SGHTA and CDR2 FQGNSA. The ends lost 4 bases at V and 4 bases at J; junction bases unmatched: 7. CDR3 length: 15 residues. DNA for the CDR3: TGTGCCAGCAGCTACCGGGGGGGGCCCTCAGATACGCAGTATTTT. Residues: CASSYRGGPSDTQYF.

This clonotype was picked up many times. This chain connects TRBV6-1 to TRBJ1-1; TRBD1 aligns across 7 bases. CDR3 length: 15 residues. The J segment lost 5 bases and the V segment lost 6 bases, leaving 12 bases of the junction unmatched. CDR1 and CDR2 from the germline V gene are MNHNS and SASEGT. Here the CDR3 reads CASRHTTGRVTEAFF. CDR3 DNA: TGTGCCAGCAGACACACGACAGGGAGGGTGACTGAAGCTTTCTTT.

This clonotype was seen repeatedly, ten times or more. V and J are TRBV20-1 and TRBJ2-1, with TRBD1 as a possible D gene (5 bases). Trimming pared 6 bases from V and 5 bases from J, leaving 14 bases between. This CDR3 is built from 13 residues. Germline loops: CDR1 DFQATT, CDR2 SNEGSKA (reference sequence). This CDR3 is CSAGRELHNEQFF. DNA for the CDR3: TGCAGTGCGGGCAGGGAACTTCACAATGAGCAGTTCTTC.

In the case of this clonotype: The junction shows a germline mismatch at one end, possibly a read error. The genes are TRBV3-1 and TRBJ2-2, with D possibly being TRBD2 (5 bases). The germline CDR1 and CDR2 sequences are LGHDT and YNNKEL (reference sequence). CDR3 length: 14 residues. The CDR3 bases are TGTGCCAGCAGCCAACGACCGAACACTGGGGAGCGGTTTTTT. Amino acid sequence: CASSQRPNTGERFF.

A remark on this clonotype: At one boundary the junction diverges from the germline segment, which might be a read error. CDR3 sequence (DNA): TGTGCTACCAGTGATCCCGGGACTAGCGGGAGAGGATCCTACAATGAGCCGTTCTTC. Its protein product is CATSDPGTSGRGSYNEPFF. This chain links TRBV24-1 with TRBJ2-1, with TRBD2 matching over 14 bases. CDR1 and CDR2 (germline): KGHDR, SFDVKD. This CDR3 comprises 19 residues.

This clonotype was picked up many times. The chain links TRBV2 to TRBJ2-7; D may correspond to TRBD1 or TRBD2 (5 bases each). V lost 8 bases and J 4 bases, leaving 21 bases between the germline ends. The CDR3 is 15 amino acids. Germline V gives CDR1 SNHLY, CDR2 FYNNEI. This CDR3 reads CASGAGGRRAYEQYF. In nucleotides, the CDR3 is TGTGCCAGCGGCGCTGGGGGACGACGAGCTTACGAGCAGTACTTC.

This clonotype was counted at least ten times. The V call is TRBV5-1, the J call TRBJ1-4, with D perhaps matching TRBD1 (5 bases). The CDR3 sequence is 15 residues long. V lost 0 bases and J 4 bases, leaving 10 bases between the germline ends. CDR1 is SGHRS and CDR2 is YFSETQ in the germline V gene. The CDR3 here is CASSLEAGFNEKLFF. The CDR3 coding sequence is TGCGCCAGCAGCTTGGAGGCAGGGTTTAATGAAAAACTGTTTTTT.

Many counts were recorded for this clonotype. The V gene is TRBV5-8, the J gene TRBJ2-1, with 10 bases identical to TRBD2. Per germline, CDR1 SGHTS and CDR2 YDEGEE. V was pared by 4 bases and J by 0 bases, with 10 bases of the junction left unmatched. The CDR3 covers 18 residues. The CDR3 is CASSRSSGSGGSYNEQFF. The CDR3, as DNA: TGTGCCAGCAGCCGATCTAGCGGGAGTGGGGGCTCCTACAATGAGCAGTTCTTC.

This clonotype was observed at least ten times. This chain joins TRBV29-1 and TRBJ1-1; no reliable D call. V lost 7 bases, J lost 3 bases, and 15 bases lay in between. This CDR3 is 13 amino acids long. The germline V gene encodes CDR1 SQVTM and CDR2 ANQGSEA. CDR3 amino acids: CSGISGQYTEAFF. The CDR3 bases are TGCAGCGGAATTTCCGGCCAATACACTGAAGCTTTCTTT.

This clonotype is deemed medium-sized. The chain recombines TRBV7-2 with TRBJ1-1; 8 bases are shared with TRBD1. J lost 6 bases, V lost 3 bases, and 3 bases had no gene match. The CDR3 extends over 13 amino acids. Germline CDR1 is SGHTA and CDR2 is FQGNSA. CDR3 sequence (DNA): TGTGCCAGCAGCTTCGACAGGGGCTCTGAAGCTTTCTTT. Residues: CASSFDRGSEAFF. The entire variable domain, with the rest obtained from reference TRBV7-2 and TRBJ1-1, is as follows: GAGVSQSPSNKVTEKGKDVELRCDPISGHTALYWYRQSLGQGLEFLIYFQGNSAPDKSGLPSDRFSAERTGGSVSTLTIQRTQQEDSAVYLCASSFDRGSEAFFGQGTRLTVV.

At least ten counts were recorded for this clonotype. V is TRBV20-1 and J is TRBJ1-1, with 9 bases that match TRBD1. V shed 6 bases and J 0 bases; nucleotides not matched to a gene: 5. Germline lookup yields CDR1 DFQATT and CDR2 SNEGSKA (reference sequence). The CDR3 sequence is 14 residues long. The CDR3 spells CSAGQGRLNTEAFF. CDR3 coding DNA: TGCAGTGCCGGACAGGGGCGGTTGAACACTGAAGCTTTCTTT.

This clonotype was observed many times. This chain connects TRBV29-1 to TRBJ2-1, with D possibly TRBD2 on 6 matching bases. The CDR3 sequence is 13 residues long. V dropped 5 bases and J dropped 10 bases, with 18 bases sitting between them. CDR1 is SQVTM and CDR2 is ANQGSEA in the germline V gene. The CDR3 nucleotides read TGCAGCGTTCGGCTGGGGAGGATCAGCGAGCAGTTCTTC. Translation gives CSVRLGRISEQFF.

There are a few counts of this clonotype. This chain connects TRBV29-1 to TRBJ2-5; D gene uncertain. Trimming left V 5 bases short and J 2 bases short, with 9 bases between. Germline values: CDR1 SQVTM, CDR2 ANQGSEA. CDR3 size: 12 residues. CDR3 protein: CSVKVPQETQYF. CDR3 coding DNA: TGCAGCGTTAAGGTACCTCAAGAGACCCAGTACTTC.

In its sample, this clonotype ranks as medium-sized (0.01 to 0.1%). V gene TRBV10-3 combines with J gene TRBJ2-1; D is ambiguous. The germline V gene encodes CDR1 ENHRY and CDR2 SYGVKD. The V end lost 8 bases, the J end lost 0 bases, and 17 bases lay between the germline ends. The CDR3 length is 16 residues. The CDR3 sequence: CAIGPNPQSSYNEQFF. As DNA, the CDR3 is TGTGCCATCGGCCCAAACCCCCAGAGCTCCTACAATGAGCAGTTCTTC.

CDR3 in DNA: TGCAGTGCTAGAGCCAGGGAGACCCAGTACTTC. This encodes CSARARETQYF. The chain links TRBV20-1 to TRBJ2-5; D ambiguous. Per germline, CDR1 DFQATT and CDR2 SNEGSKA (reference sequence). The CDR3 covers 11 residues. V lost 1 base, J lost 5 bases, and 5 bases lay in between.

The chain uses TRBV6-5 and TRBJ2-4; the match to TRBD1 covers 8 bases. V gave up 0 bases and J gave up 4 bases; unmatched junction bases: 2. Germline values: CDR1 MNHEY, CDR2 SVGAGI. The CDR3 consists of 15 residues. CDR3 DNA sequence: TGTGCCAGCAGTTACTCCCGGACAGGGAAAAACATTCAGTACTTC. Its protein is CASSYSRTGKNIQYF.

This clonotype has ten or more counts. The rearrangement links TRBV4-3 to TRBJ2-3; D is possibly TRBD1 (5 bases). Germline-derived CDR1 and CDR2 are LGHNA and YSLEER. CDR3 length: 16 amino acids. The V gene lost 0 bases and the J gene lost 3 bases, with 13 bases spanning the gap. The CDR3 sequence is CASSQDPRAGTDTQYF. CDR3 DNA: TGCGCCAGCAGCCAAGATCCCAGGGCTGGTACAGATACGCAGTATTTT.

This clonotype has at least ten counts. The chain recombines TRBV29-1 with TRBJ2-1; 11 bases are shared with TRBD2. Germline V CDR1 and CDR2: SQVTM, ANQGSEA. The trim removed 1 base at V and 3 bases at J, leaving 5 bases unmatched. This CDR3 comprises 16 residues. The CDR3 DNA is TGCAGCGTTGAAGGGGAGACTAGCGGGAACTACAATGAGCAGTTCTTC. It encodes CSVEGETSGNYNEQFF.

This clonotype was seen at least ten times. The chain couples TRBV5-1 to TRBJ2-2; 7 nucleotides agree with TRBD1. CDR1 and CDR2 (germline): SGHRS, YFSETQ. The V gene end was trimmed by 1 base and the J gene end by 4 bases; junction bases not matched to a gene: 4. The CDR3 length is 15 residues. The CDR3 reads CASSLFTGATGELFF. As DNA, the CDR3 is TGCGCCAGCAGCTTGTTTACAGGGGCCACCGGGGAGCTGTTTTTT.

This clonotype was seen repeatedly, ten times or more. This rearrangement joins TRBV15 to TRBJ2-5, with 9 bases fitting TRBD1. Germline V gene sequence: CDR1 LNHNV, CDR2 YYDKDF (reference sequence). After removal of 3 bases from V and 3 bases from J, the junction contained 2 bases not matched to a gene. This CDR3 has 14 amino acids. The CDR3 sequence is CATSSRDREETQYF. The CDR3 DNA reads as TGTGCCACCAGCAGCCGGGACAGGGAAGAGACCCAGTACTTC.

At least ten counts were recorded for this clonotype. The rearrangement uses TRBV4-3 and TRBJ2-2; a weak D match, TRBD2 (5 bases). Germline lookup yields CDR1 LGHNA and CDR2 YSLEER. V was trimmed by 0 bases and J by 3 bases, leaving 8 bases between them. This CDR3 has 15 residues. The CDR3 DNA follows: TGCGCCAGCAGCCAAGAGGGAGTGGACACCGGGGAGCTGTTTTTT. As protein: CASSQEGVDTGELFF.